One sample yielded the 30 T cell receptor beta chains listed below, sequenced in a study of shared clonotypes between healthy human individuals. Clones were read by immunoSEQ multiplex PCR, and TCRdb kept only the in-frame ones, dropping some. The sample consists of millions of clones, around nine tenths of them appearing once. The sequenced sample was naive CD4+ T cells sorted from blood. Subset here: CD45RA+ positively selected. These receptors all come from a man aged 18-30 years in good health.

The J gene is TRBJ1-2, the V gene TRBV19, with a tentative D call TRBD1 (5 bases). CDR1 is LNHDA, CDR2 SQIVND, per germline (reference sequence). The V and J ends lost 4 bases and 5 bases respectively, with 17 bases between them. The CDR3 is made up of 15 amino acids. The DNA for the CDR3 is TGTGCCAGTAGTACAGGGACCCCAGCGGGGTATGGCTACACCTTC. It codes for CASSTGTPAGYGYTF.

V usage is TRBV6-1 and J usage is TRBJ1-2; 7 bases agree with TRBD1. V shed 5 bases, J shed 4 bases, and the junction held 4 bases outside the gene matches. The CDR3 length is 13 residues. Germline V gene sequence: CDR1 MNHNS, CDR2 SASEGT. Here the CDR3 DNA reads TGTGCCAGCAGTCAACAGGGGCTCTATGGCTACACCTTC. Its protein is CASSQQGLYGYTF.

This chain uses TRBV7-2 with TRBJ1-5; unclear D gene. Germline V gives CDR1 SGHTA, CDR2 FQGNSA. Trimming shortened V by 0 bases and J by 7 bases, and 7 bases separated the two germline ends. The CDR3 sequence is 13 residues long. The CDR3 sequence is CASSLAGRQPQHF. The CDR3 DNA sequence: TGTGCCAGCAGCTTAGCTGGACGGCAGCCCCAGCATTTT.

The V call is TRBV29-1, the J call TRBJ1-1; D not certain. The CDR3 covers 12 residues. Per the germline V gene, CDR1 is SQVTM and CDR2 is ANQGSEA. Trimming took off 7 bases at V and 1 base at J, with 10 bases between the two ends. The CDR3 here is CSAAPANTEAFF. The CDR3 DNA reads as TGCAGCGCAGCCCCCGCGAACACTGAAGCTTTCTTT.

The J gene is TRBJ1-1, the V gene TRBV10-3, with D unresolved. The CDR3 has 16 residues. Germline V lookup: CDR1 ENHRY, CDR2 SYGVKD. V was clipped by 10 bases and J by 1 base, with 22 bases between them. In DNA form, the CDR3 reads TGTGCCAGCAAAATCACCGGGCAGGCTGGGAACACTGAAGCTTTCTTT. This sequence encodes CASKITGQAGNTEAFF.

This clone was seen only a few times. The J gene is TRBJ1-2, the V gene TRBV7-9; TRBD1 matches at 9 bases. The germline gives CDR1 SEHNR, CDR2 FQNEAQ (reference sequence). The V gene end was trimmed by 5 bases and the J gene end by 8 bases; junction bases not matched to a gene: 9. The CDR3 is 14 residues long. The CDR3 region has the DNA TGTGCCAGCAGCCCGGCCGACAGGGGGTTCGGCTACACCTTC. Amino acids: CASSPADRGFGYTF.

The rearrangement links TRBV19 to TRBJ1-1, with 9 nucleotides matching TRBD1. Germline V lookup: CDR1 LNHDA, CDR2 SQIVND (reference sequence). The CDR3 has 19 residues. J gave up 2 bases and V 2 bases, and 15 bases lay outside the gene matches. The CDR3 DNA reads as TGTGCCAGTAGTATAATGCCCGGGACAGGGCCCCGAATCAACACTGAAGCTTTCTTT. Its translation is CASSIMPGTGPRINTEAFF.

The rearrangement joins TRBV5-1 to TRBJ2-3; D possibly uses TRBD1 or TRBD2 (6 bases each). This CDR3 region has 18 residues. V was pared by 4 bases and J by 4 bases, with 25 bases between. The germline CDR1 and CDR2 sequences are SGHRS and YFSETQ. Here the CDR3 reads CASSPAGSSQRGADTQYF. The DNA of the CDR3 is TGCGCCAGCAGCCCCGCTGGTTCGTCCCAAAGGGGGGCAGATACGCAGTATTTT.

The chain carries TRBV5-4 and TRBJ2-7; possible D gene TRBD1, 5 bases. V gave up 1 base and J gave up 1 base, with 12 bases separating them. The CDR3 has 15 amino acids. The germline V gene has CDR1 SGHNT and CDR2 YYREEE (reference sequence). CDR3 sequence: CASSLQRGWSYEQYF. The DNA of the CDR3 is TGTGCCAGCAGCTTGCAAAGGGGTTGGTCCTACGAGCAGTACTTC. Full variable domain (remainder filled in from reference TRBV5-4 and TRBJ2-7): ETGVTQSPTHLIKTRGQQVTLRCSSQSGHNTVSWYQQALGQGPQFIFQYYREEENGRGNFPPRFSGLQFPNYSSELNVNALELDDSALYLCASSLQRGWSYEQYFGPGTRLTVT.

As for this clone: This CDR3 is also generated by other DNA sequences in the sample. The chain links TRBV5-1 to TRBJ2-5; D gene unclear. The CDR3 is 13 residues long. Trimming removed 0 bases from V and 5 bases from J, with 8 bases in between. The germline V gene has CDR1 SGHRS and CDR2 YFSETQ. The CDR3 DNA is TGCGCCAGCAGCTTGGCCGTGGGCGAGACCCAGTACTTC. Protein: CASSLAVGETQYF.

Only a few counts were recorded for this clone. CDR3 nucleotides: TGTGCCAGCAGCGTAGCAGGGGGTCATTCACCCCTCCACTTT. This translates into CASSVAGGHSPLHF. The J gene is TRBJ1-6, the V gene TRBV9, with 7 bases aligning to TRBD1. Unmatched junction bases numbered 2, after V lost 0 bases and J lost 8 bases. The CDR3 length is 14 residues. Germline CDR1 and CDR2: SGDLS and YYNGEE. Supplemented by reference TRBV9 and TRBJ1-6, the full variable domain reads DSGVTQTPKHLITATGQRVTLRCSPRSGDLSVYWYQQSLDQGLQFLIQYYNGEERAKGNILERFSAQQFPDLHSELNLSSLELGDSALYFCASSVAGGHSPLHFGNGTRLTVT.

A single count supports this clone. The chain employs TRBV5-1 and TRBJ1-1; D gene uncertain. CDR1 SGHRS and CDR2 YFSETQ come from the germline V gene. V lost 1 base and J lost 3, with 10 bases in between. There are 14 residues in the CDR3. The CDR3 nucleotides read TGCGCCAGCAGCTTGAACGCCTGGGACACTGAAGCTTTCTTT. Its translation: CASSLNAWDTEAFF.

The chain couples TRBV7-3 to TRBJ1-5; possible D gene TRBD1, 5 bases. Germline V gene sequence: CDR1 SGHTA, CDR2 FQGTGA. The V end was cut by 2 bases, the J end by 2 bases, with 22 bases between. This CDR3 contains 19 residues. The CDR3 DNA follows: TGTGCCAGCAGCTTAGCGCACGGCAGGGCTTCTGTGGGCAATCAGCCCCAGCATTTT. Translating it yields CASSLAHGRASVGNQPQHF.

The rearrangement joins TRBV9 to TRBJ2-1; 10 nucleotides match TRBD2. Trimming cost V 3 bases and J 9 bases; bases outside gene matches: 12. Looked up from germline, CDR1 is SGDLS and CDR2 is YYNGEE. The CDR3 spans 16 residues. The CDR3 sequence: CASSAGPAGGPGEQFF. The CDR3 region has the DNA TGTGCCAGCAGCGCAGGGCCAGCGGGAGGGCCAGGTGAGCAGTTCTTC. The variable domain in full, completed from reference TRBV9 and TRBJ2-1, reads DSGVTQTPKHLITATGQRVTLRCSPRSGDLSVYWYQQSLDQGLQFLIQYYNGEERAKGNILERFSAQQFPDLHSELNLSSLELGDSALYFCASSAGPAGGPGEQFFGPGTRLTVL.

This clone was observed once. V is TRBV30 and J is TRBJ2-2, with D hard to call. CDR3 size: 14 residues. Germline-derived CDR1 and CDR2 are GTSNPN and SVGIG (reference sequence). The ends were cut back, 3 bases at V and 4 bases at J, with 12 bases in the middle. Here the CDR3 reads CAWRTLWSTGELFF. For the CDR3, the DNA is TGTGCCTGGAGGACGTTGTGGAGCACCGGGGAGCTGTTTTTT. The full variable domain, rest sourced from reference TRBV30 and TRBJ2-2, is SQTIHQWPATLVQPVGSPLSLECTVEGTSNPNLYWYRQAAGRGLQLLFYSVGIGQISSEVPQNLSASRPQDRQFILSSKKLLLSDSGFYLCAWRTLWSTGELFFGEGSRLTVL.

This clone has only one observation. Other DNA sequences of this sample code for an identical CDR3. The DNA for the CDR3 is TGCGCCAGCAGCTTAGACAACACTGAAGCTTTCTTT. It translates to CASSLDNTEAFF. The chain has TRBV5-1 and TRBJ1-1, with no clear D. The germline V gene has CDR1 SGHRS and CDR2 YFSETQ. V shed 2 bases and J shed 2 bases, with 4 bases lying between them. The CDR3 has 12 residues.

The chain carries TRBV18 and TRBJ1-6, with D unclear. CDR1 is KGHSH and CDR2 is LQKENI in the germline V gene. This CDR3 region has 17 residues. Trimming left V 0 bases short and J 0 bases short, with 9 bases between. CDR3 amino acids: CASSPPERVSYNSPLHF. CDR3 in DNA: TGTGCCAGCTCACCACCGGAAAGAGTCTCCTATAATTCACCCCTCCACTTT.

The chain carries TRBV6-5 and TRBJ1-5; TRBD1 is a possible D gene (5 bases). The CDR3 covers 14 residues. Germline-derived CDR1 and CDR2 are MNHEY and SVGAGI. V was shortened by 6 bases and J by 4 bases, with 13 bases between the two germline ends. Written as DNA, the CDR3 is TGTGCCAGCAGCTCAAGACAGACAAATCAGCCCCAGCATTTT. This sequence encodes CASSSRQTNQPQHF.

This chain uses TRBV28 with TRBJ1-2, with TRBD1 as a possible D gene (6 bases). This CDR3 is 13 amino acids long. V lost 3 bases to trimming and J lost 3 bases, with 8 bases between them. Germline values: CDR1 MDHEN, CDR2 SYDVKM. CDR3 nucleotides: TGTGCCAGCAGTTTTCAGGGGTACTATGGCTACACCTTC. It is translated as CASSFQGYYGYTF.

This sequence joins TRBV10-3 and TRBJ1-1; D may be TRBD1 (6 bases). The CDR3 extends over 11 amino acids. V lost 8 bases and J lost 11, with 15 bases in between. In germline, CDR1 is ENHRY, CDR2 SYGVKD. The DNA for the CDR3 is TGTGCCATCCTGGGGGGGGCGCAGGCTTTCTTT. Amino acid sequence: CAILGGAQAFF.

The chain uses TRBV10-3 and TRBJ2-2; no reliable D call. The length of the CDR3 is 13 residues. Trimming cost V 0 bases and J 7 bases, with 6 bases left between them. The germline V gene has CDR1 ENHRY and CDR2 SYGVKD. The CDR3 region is CAISESQVGELFF. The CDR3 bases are TGTGCCATCAGTGAGTCTCAGGTCGGGGAGCTGTTTTTT.

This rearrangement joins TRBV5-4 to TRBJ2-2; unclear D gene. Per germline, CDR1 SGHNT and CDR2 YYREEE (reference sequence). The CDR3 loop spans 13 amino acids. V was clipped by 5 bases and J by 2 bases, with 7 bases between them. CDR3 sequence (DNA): TGTGCCAGCAGGCAGCCCAACACCGGGGAGCTGTTTTTT. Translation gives CASRQPNTGELFF. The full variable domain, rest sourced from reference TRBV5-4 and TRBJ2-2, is ETGVTQSPTHLIKTRGQQVTLRCSSQSGHNTVSWYQQALGQGPQFIFQYYREEENGRGNFPPRFSGLQFPNYSSELNVNALELDDSALYLCASRQPNTGELFFGEGSRLTVL.

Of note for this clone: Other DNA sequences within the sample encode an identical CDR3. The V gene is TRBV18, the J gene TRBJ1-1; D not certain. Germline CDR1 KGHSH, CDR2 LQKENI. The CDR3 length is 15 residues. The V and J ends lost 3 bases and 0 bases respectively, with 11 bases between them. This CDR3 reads CASSPVTQLNTEAFF. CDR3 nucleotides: TGTGCCAGCTCACCCGTGACGCAATTGAACACTGAAGCTTTCTTT.

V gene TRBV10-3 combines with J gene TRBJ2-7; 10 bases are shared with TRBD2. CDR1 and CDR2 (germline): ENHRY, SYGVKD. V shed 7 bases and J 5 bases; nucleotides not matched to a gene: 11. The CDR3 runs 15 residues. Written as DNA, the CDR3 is TGTGCCATCACCGGGGGACTAGCGCCAGCGAACGAGCAGTACTTC. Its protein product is CAITGGLAPANEQYF.

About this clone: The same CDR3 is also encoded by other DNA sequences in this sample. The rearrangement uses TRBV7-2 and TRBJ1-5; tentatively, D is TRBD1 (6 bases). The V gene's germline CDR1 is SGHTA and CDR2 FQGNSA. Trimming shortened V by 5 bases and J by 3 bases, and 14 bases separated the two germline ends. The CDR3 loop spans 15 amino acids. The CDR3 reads CASSLLQGNNQPQHF. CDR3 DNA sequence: TGTGCCAGCAGCCTACTACAGGGCAACAATCAGCCCCAGCATTTT. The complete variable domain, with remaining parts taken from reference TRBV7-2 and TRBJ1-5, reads GAGVSQSPSNKVTEKGKDVELRCDPISGHTALYWYRQSLGQGLEFLIYFQGNSAPDKSGLPSDRFSAERTGGSVSTLTIQRTQQEDSAVYLCASSLLQGNNQPQHFGDGTRLSIL.

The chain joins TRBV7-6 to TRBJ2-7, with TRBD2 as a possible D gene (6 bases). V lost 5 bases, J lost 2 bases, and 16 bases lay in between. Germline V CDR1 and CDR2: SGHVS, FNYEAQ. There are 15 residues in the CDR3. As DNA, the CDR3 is TGTGCCAGCAGCAAAGATGCGGGATCAGCCTACGAGCAGTACTTC. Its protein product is CASSKDAGSAYEQYF.

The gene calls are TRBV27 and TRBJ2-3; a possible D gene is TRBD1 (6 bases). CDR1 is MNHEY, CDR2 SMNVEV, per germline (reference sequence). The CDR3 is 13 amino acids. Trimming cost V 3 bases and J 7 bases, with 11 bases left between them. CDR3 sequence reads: CASSFLGQNTQYF. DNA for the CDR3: TGTGCCAGCAGTTTTCTAGGACAGAATACGCAGTATTTT.

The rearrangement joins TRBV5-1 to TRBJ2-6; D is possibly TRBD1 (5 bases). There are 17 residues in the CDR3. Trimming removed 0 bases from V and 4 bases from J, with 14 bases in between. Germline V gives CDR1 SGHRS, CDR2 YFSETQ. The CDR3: CASSLGQTGSGANVLTF. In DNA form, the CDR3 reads TGCGCCAGCAGCTTGGGACAGACGGGTTCCGGGGCCAACGTCCTGACTTTC.

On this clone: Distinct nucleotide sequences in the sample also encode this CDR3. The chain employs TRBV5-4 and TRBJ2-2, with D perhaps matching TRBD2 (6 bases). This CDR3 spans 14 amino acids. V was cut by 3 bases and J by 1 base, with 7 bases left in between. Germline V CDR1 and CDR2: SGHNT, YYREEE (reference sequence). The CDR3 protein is CASSYGGNTGELFF. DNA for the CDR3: TGTGCCAGCAGCTACGGGGGGAACACCGGGGAGCTGTTTTTT.

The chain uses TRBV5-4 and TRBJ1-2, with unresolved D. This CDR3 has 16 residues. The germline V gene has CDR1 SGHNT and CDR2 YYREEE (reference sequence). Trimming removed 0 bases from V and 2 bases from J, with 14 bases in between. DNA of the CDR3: TGTGCCAGCAGCTTGGAGGGATCACTTACCAACTATGGCTACACCTTC. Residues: CASSLEGSLTNYGYTF.